What follows are 14 T cell receptor beta chains derived from one specimen sequenced in a study of T cells in localized non-small cell lung cancer. Clones were sequenced by immunoSEQ multiplex PCR, and TCRdb holds only the in-frame ones, with some missing. The data contain 25,000 to 30,000 clones, roughly 89% of them seen just once; the ten biggest clones take up about 3%. Material: peripheral blood, obtained before any cancer treatment. The receptor source for this set is a woman aged 18-49 years with stage I lung adenocarcinoma.

This chain links TRBV7-2 with TRBJ2-7; TRBD2 is a possible D gene (5 bases). Germline V lookup: CDR1 SGHTA, CDR2 FQGNSA. V lost 2 bases, J lost 6 bases, and 17 bases lay in between. CDR3 length equals 15 residues. CDR3 bases: TGTGCCAGCAGCTTACTCTTCGCGGGCGAGGGCGAGCAGTACTTC. It codes for CASSLLFAGEGEQYF.

The J gene is TRBJ1-1, the V gene TRBV19, with D tentatively TRBD1 (5 bases). From germline, CDR1 is LNHDA and CDR2 SQIVND (reference sequence). The CDR3 consists of 13 residues. V lost 5 bases and J 1 base, leaving 8 bases between the germline ends. In DNA, the CDR3 is TGTGCCAGTAGTGGACAAACGAACACTGAAGCTTTCTTT. It specifies CASSGQTNTEAFF.

The chain recombines TRBV30 with TRBJ1-5; D gene unclear. Per germline, CDR1 GTSNPN and CDR2 SVGIG (reference sequence). Between the trimmed V and J ends, which lost 2 bases and 3 bases, there was a span of 11 bases. The CDR3 extends over 14 amino acids. As DNA, the CDR3 is TGTGCCTGGAGTCCCGGACGGATCAATCAGCCCCAGCATTTT. Translating it yields CAWSPGRINQPQHF.

The rearrangement uses TRBV11-2 and TRBJ2-7, with D perhaps matching TRBD2 (5 bases). Germline assignment: CDR1 SGHAT and CDR2 FQNNGV. This CDR3 has 14 amino acids. V was shortened by 4 bases and J by 2 bases, with 12 bases between the two germline ends. CDR3 coding DNA: TGTGCCAGCAGCTCGCTCACTAGGGCCTACGAGCAGTACTTC. Translated: CASSSLTRAYEQYF.

The rearrangement joins TRBV19 to TRBJ2-1; perhaps D is TRBD1 or TRBD2 (5 bases each). Germline lookup yields CDR1 LNHDA and CDR2 SQIVND (reference sequence). CDR3 length: 16 residues. The ends were cut back, 7 bases at V and 3 bases at J, with 19 bases in the middle. CDR3 coding DNA: TGTGCCAGTAAGAGGACTCCCGCTGGGGGCTACAATGAGCAGTTCTTC. It encodes CASKRTPAGGYNEQFF.

This clone has only one observation. The chain is built from TRBV9 and TRBJ2-3; D assignment may be TRBD1 or TRBD2 (5 bases each). V was pared by 2 bases and J by 5 bases, with 9 bases between. The germline CDR1 and CDR2 sequences are SGDLS and YYNGEE. The CDR3 consists of 13 residues. For the CDR3, the DNA is TGTGCCAGCAGCGTGAGGGGAGAAGATACGCAGTATTTT. Amino acid sequence: CASSVRGEDTQYF.

This sequence joins TRBV7-8 and TRBJ1-3; no reliable D call. Trimming left V 4 bases short and J 2 bases short, with 12 bases between. Per germline, CDR1 SGHVS and CDR2 FQNEAQ. The CDR3 has 15 amino acids. The CDR3, as DNA: TGTGCCAGCAGCTCCCGAGGAGTAGCTGGAAACACCATATATTTT. Amino acids: CASSSRGVAGNTIYF.

The V call is TRBV9, the J call TRBJ2-1; the D call may be TRBD1 or TRBD2 (5 bases each). The CDR3 runs to 20 residues. The germline V gene encodes CDR1 SGDLS and CDR2 YYNGEE. V was pared by 4 bases and J by 4 bases, with 30 bases between. This CDR3 reads CASSTTRDGTIPNNYNEQFF. In DNA, the CDR3 is TGTGCCAGCAGCACGACAAGGGACGGGACCATTCCGAATAATTACAATGAGCAGTTCTTC.

For this clone: No DNA is shown, since the ends of the CDR3 on it are uncertain; the CDR3 is the one TCRdb lists. The CDR3: CASSRDFRGHSYNEQFF. The chain recombines TRBV2 with TRBJ2-1. The germline V gene has CDR1 SNHLY and CDR2 FYNNEI. The CDR3 numbers 17 amino acids, ends counted.

The chain links TRBV7-3 to TRBJ2-3; D gene uncertain. The V and J ends lost 4 bases and 2 bases respectively, with 13 bases between them. CDR1 is SGHTA, CDR2 FQGTGA, per germline. This CDR3 is 15 amino acids long. CDR3 nucleotide sequence: TGTGCCAGCAGCTCCAGTCGCGAACACACAGATACGCAGTATTTT. This codes for CASSSSREHTDTQYF.

The chain uses TRBV9 and TRBJ2-4; unclear D gene. The V gene lost 0 bases and the J gene lost 1 base, with 14 bases spanning the gap. This CDR3 contains 17 residues. Germline-derived CDR1 and CDR2 are SGDLS and YYNGEE. The DNA for the CDR3 is TGTGCCAGCAGCGTAGAGGCCCGGTTGGGGGCCAAAAACATTCAGTACTTC. This codes for CASSVEARLGAKNIQYF.

This chain joins TRBV7-2 and TRBJ2-7; D is perhaps TRBD2 (5 bases). The CDR3 loop spans 13 amino acids. CDR1 SGHTA and CDR2 FQGNSA come from the germline V gene. V lost 5 bases, J lost 3 bases, and 11 bases lay in between. In nucleotides, the CDR3 is TGTGCCAGCAGCGAAGGACGGGACTACGAGCAGTACTTC. As protein: CASSEGRDYEQYF.

This sequence joins TRBV5-6 and TRBJ2-2, with TRBD1 as a possible D gene (5 bases). The germline gives CDR1 SGHDT, CDR2 YYEEEE. V gave up 0 bases and J gave up 7 bases, with 13 bases separating them. The CDR3 consists of 15 residues. For the CDR3, the DNA is TGTGCCAGCAGCTTGGGTTCAGGGATGAGCGGGGAGCTGTTTTTT. Its protein product is CASSLGSGMSGELFF.

The chain joins TRBV18 to TRBJ2-5; no definite D call. The CDR3 has 15 amino acids. Trimming removed 0 bases at V and 0 bases at J, with 8 bases between. Germline lookup yields CDR1 KGHSH and CDR2 LQKENI. As DNA, the CDR3 is TGTGCCAGCTCACCACCACTTGTGAACCAAGAGACCCAGTACTTC. Translated: CASSPPLVNQETQYF. Looking up the rest from reference TRBV18 and TRBJ2-5 gives the full variable domain: NAGVMQNPRHLVRRRGQEARLRCSPMKGHSHVYWYRQLPEEGLKFMVYLQKENIIDESGMPKERFSAEFPKEGPSILRIQQVVRGDSAAYFCASSPPLVNQETQYFGPGTRLLVL.